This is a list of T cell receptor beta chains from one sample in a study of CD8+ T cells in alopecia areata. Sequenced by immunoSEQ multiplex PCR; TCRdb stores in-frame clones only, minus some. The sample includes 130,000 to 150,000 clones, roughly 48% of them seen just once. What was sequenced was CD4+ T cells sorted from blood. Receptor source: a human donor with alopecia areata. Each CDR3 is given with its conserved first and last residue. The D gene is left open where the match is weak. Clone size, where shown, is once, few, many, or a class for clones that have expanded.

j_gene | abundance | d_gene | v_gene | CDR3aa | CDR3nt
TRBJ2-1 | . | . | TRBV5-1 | CASSSYAGFEQFF | TGCGCCAGCAGCTCCTATGCGGGATTTGAGCAGTTCTTC
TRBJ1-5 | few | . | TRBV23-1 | CASTRTVNQPQHF | TGCGCCAGCACCCGGACAGTCAATCAGCCCCAGCATTTT
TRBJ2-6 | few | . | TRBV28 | CASLSGANVLTF | TGTGCCAGCCTCTCTGGGGCCAACGTCCTGACTTTC
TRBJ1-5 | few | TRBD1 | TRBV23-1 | CASSQLWGQGNQPQHF | TGCGCCAGCAGTCAATTATGGGGACAGGGCAATCAGCCCCAGCATTTT
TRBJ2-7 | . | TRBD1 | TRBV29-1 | CSVVPAGQGHEQYF | TGCAGCGTTGTCCCGGCAGGACAGGGCCACGAGCAGTACTTC
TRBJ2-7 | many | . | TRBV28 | CASRRAYEQYF | TGTGCCAGCAGAAGAGCCTACGAGCAGTACTTC
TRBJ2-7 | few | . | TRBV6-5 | CASSYSQTYEQYF | TGTGCCAGCAGTTACTCGCAGACGTACGAGCAGTACTTC
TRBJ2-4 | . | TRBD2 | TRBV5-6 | CASNIGSGTPKNIQYF | TGTGCCAGCAACATAGGGAGCGGGACCCCCAAAAACATTCAGTACTTC
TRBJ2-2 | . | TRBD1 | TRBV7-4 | CASSSTGTENTGELFF | TGTGCCAGCAGCTCTACTGGGACAGAGAACACCGGGGAGCTGTTTTTT
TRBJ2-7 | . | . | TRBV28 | CASSLPGHYEQYF | TGTGCCAGCAGTTTACCAGGACACTACGAGCAGTACTTC
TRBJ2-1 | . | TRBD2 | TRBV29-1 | CSVGRPGRNEQFF | TGCAGCGTTGGGCGTCCCGGGAGGAATGAGCAGTTCTTC
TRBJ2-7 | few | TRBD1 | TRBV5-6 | CASSLVWQGAKYEQYF | TGTGCCAGCAGCTTGGTATGGCAGGGGGCCAAGTACGAGCAGTACTTC
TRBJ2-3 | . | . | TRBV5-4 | CASSLPSDTQYF | TGTGCCAGCAGCCTGCCCTCAGATACGCAGTATTTT
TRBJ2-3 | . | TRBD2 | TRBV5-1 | CASSAGLAGGSDTQYF | TGCGCCAGCAGCGCCGGACTAGCGGGGGGGTCAGATACGCAGTATTTT
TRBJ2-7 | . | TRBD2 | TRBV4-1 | CASSHSDRTSGPLYEQYF | TGCGCCAGCAGCCATTCCGATCGGACTAGCGGGCCCCTCTACGAGCAGTACTTC
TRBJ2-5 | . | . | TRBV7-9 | CASSLPVGETQYF | TGTGCCAGCAGCTTACCCGTCGGTGAGACCCAGTACTTC
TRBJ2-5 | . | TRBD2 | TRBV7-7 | CASSPSSGRVAATQYF | TGTGCTAGCAGCCCTTCTAGCGGGAGGGTGGCTGCGACCCAGTACTTC
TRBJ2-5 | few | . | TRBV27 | CASSRRDGQETQYF | TGTGCCAGCAGTCGTCGGGACGGCCAAGAGACCCAGTACTTC
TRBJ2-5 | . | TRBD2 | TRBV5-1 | CASSLFLAEETQYF | TGCGCCAGCAGCTTGTTCCTAGCGGAAGAGACCCAGTACTTC
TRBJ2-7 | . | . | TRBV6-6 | CASSYSSASYEQYF | TGTGCCAGCAGTTACTCGTCAGCGTCCTACGAGCAGTACTTC
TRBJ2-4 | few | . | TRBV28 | CASSSGEFSKNIQYF | TGTGCCAGCAGTTCGGGGGAATTTTCCAAAAACATTCAGTACTTC
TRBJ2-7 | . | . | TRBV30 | CAWTIGTPEQYF | TGTGCCTGGACAATCGGGACACCTGAGCAGTACTTC
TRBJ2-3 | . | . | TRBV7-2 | CASSHRGTDTQYF | TGTGCCAGCAGCCACCGGGGGACAGATACGCAGTATTTT
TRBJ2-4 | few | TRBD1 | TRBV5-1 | CASNLEPTGDNIQYF | TGCGCCAGCAACCTGGAGCCGACAGGGGACAACATTCAGTACTTC
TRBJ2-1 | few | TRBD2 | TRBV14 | CASSLASGTSGKNEQFF | TGTGCCAGCAGCCTTGCCTCCGGGACTAGCGGAAAGAATGAGCAGTTCTTC
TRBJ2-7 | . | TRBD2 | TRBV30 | CAWSGGTSGSYEQYF | TGTGCCTGGAGTGGAGGGACTAGCGGCTCCTACGAGCAGTACTTC
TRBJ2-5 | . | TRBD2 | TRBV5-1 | CASSSYLAGARETQYF | TGCGCCAGCAGCTCATACCTAGCGGGAGCAAGAGAGACCCAGTACTTC
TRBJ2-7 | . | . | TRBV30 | CAWSVGGTGLLGYEQYF | TGTGCCTGGAGTGTAGGAGGGACGGGACTGCTGGGTTACGAGCAGTACTTC
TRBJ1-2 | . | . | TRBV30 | CAWSVRTRAGYTF | TGTGCCTGGAGTGTTCGGACGCGGGCCGGCTACACCTTC
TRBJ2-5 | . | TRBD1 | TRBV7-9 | CASSLGQGALETQYF | TGTGCCAGCAGCTTAGGCCAGGGGGCATTAGAGACCCAGTACTTC
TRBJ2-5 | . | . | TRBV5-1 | CASSLGPSQGETQYF | TGCGCCAGCAGCTTGGGGCCCAGCCAGGGAGAGACCCAGTACTTC
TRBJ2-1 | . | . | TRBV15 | CATSRDGQGPYNEQFF | TGTGCCACCAGCAGAGATGGCCAGGGGCCCTACAATGAGCAGTTCTTC
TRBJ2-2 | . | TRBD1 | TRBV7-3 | CASSPGQGAGELFF | TGTGCCAGCAGCCCCGGACAGGGGGCCGGGGAGCTGTTTTTT
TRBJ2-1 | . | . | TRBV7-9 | CASSPLVGNEQFF | TGTGCCAGCAGCCCACTGGTGGGGAATGAGCAGTTCTTC
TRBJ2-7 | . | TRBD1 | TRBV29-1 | CSVGRGLGYEQYF | TGCAGCGTGGGCAGGGGGCTCGGCTACGAGCAGTACTTC
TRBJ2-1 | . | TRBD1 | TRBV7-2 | CASSGARDSYNEQFF | TGTGCCAGCAGCGGGGCCCGGGACAGCTACAATGAGCAGTTCTTC